Listed below are T cell receptor beta chains from one sample, sequenced in a study of blood T cell repertoires in COVID-19. Measured with immunoSEQ multiplex PCR; TCRdb has only the in-frame clones, and not every one. This sample yields roughly 250,000 clones, of which more than 75% are seen a single time; 1.6% belongs to the top ten. Sequenced input: PBMCs or T cells enriched from blood (not recorded which). The receptors were gathered from a woman between 45 and 65 years old who had recovered from COVID-19. Both conserved end residues are part of each CDR3. Not all rows give a size; the values are once, few, many and, for expanded clones, a class.

NA,17,TRBV7-6,CASSWGLAGVGPGELFF
NA,16,TRBV27,CASSLSKTGGTDTQYF
NA,14,TRBV3-1/TRBV3-2,CASSQGQGYEKLFF
NA,13,TRBV2,CASSPMGALEQFF
NA,14,TRBV28,CASRGNWRANEQFF
NA,17,TRBV7-9,CASSLPRLEPRTDTQYF
NA,19,TRBV14,CASSQAHSRAFGTNEKLFF
NA,12,TRBV12-3/TRBV12-4,CASSFARDTQYF
NA,17,TRBV18,CASSPWTSGRRPDTQYF
NA,20,TRBV4-2,CASATPTELLGRRVYYGYTF
once,15,TRBV4-3,CASSQAHRGPYGYTF
NA,15,TRBV3-1/TRBV3-2,CASSADGWRVETQYF
NA,18,TRBV5-1,CASSGVRSSGSTTDTQYF
NA,19,TRBV5-6,CASSLGTGRFPYSTDTQYF
NA,11,TRBV7-2,CASSQNTEAFF
NA,14,TRBV7-2,CASSLAGVSYEQYF
NA,14,TRBV28,CASSSPPRNQPQHF
NA,14,TRBV11-2,CASSPQQGVYGYTF
once,16,TRBV28,CASSLSATGSFLGYTF
NA,12,TRBV6-5,CASRQGFSEAFF
NA,15,TRBV19,CASSTSTGGGKTQYF
NA,15,TRBV19,CASSPGQFSGNTIYF
NA,15,TRBV10-3,CAISESGMEADTQYF
NA,14,TRBV7-9,CASSSIFGLVEQFF
NA,15,TRBV7-3,CASSLPHEYIPPLHF
NA,14,TRBV2,CASSYVAGEDTQYF
NA,17,TRBV6-2/TRBV6-3,CASSYSRDRVMNTEAFF
NA,13,TRBV28,CASSLDRNYGYTF
NA,16,TRBV19,CASSAPGTPRKNIQYF
once,16,TRBV7-6,CASSGRSGTVNEKLFF
NA,14,TRBV7-9,CASSPGTGYSPLHF
NA,16,TRBV5-1,CASRHRGRFGSQPQHF
NA,14,TRBV3-1/TRBV3-2,CASSLTQSNQPQHF
NA,17,TRBV11-2,CASSRGLIPRGDETQYF
NA,11,TRBV12-1,CASSSRYEQYF
NA,15,TRBV28,CASRKTDYLGAVSSF
NA,18,TRBV18,CASSPSRTGTYSNQPQHF
NA,15,TRBV7-3,CASSPPGEGNNEQFF
NA,15,TRBV7-9,CASSLGGQGYSPLHF
NA,13,TRBV9,CASSPNRGLTQYF
NA,11,TRBV30,CACAPKEKLFF